This T cell receptor beta chain stems from a study of CD8 T cells in ankylosing spondylitis. There are 16 residues in the CDR3. Germline CDR1 DFQATT, CDR2 SNEGSKA (reference sequence). V shed 5 bases and J 2 bases; nucleotides not matched to a gene: 6. Via MiXCR, TCRdb re-called the 5' RACE reads, giving one row per CDR3 protein. The sample lists just under 350,000 distinct CDR3 sequences, about 15% occurring once. Sequenced input: blood, either unsorted or a sorted T cell fraction (not recorded which). The clonotype originates from a male donor with ankylosing spondylitis or in good health (not recorded which). This chain uses TRBV20-1 with TRBJ2-3, with TRBD2 matching 14 bases. The CDR3 bases are TGCAGTGCTCGGGGACTAGCGGGGGCGTACACAGATACGCAGTATTTT. Its translation is CSARGLAGAYTDTQYF.